A single sample is the source of the 6 T cell receptor beta chains below, sequenced in a study of OX40 agonist ivuxolimab in advanced cancers. Here immunoSEQ multiplex PCR was the method, and the copy in TCRdb shows in-frame clones only, minus some. The sample lists approximately 60,000 clones, roughly 86% occurring once. The material sequenced was CD4+ or CD8+ T cells sorted from blood, taken in a trial of the OX40 agonist ivuxolimab. These receptors were obtained from an adult with an advanced solid tumor such as melanoma, head and neck, liver or kidney cancer.

This clone was detected only once. This chain uses TRBV29-1 with TRBJ2-6, with D maybe TRBD2 (6 bases). Germline values: CDR1 SQVTM, CDR2 ANQGSEA. With 5 bases removed from V and 3 bases from J, the gap between germline ends came to 14 bases. The CDR3 is 15 amino acids. The CDR3 spells CSVSRGLNGANVLTF. As DNA, the CDR3 is TGCAGCGTTTCCCGGGGGTTAAATGGGGCCAACGTCCTGACTTTC.

This sequence joins TRBV29-1 and TRBJ1-1; D perhaps matches TRBD1 (6 bases). The V gene lost 4 bases and the J gene lost 4 bases, with 13 bases spanning the gap. The CDR3 consists of 13 residues. Germline CDR1 and CDR2: SQVTM and ANQGSEA. This CDR3 is CSVVGQGPTEAFF. The DNA of the CDR3 is TGCAGCGTTGTTGGGCAGGGGCCCACTGAAGCTTTCTTT.

The J gene is TRBJ1-1, the V gene TRBV7-9, with 7 bases fitting TRBD1. Germline V gene data show CDR1 as SEHNR and CDR2 as FQNEAQ (reference sequence). J was trimmed by 5 bases and V by 5 bases; bases with no gene match: 8. This CDR3 spans 14 amino acids. CDR3 sequence reads: CASSAFTGETEAFF. The DNA of the CDR3 is TGTGCCAGCAGCGCCTTCACAGGGGAAACTGAAGCTTTCTTT.

This chain joins TRBV6-1 and TRBJ2-3; perhaps TRBD1 as D (5 bases). From germline, CDR1 is MNHNS and CDR2 SASEGT. This CDR3 contains 16 residues. V lost 4 bases, J lost 0 bases, and 14 bases lay in between. CDR3: CASSVRGLSSTDTQYF. The CDR3, as DNA: TGTGCCAGCAGTGTAAGGGGCCTGAGTAGCACAGATACGCAGTATTTT.

V and J are TRBV19 and TRBJ2-2; D call uncertain. The CDR3 length is 13 residues. The V end lost 5 bases, the J end lost 5 bases, and 9 bases lay between the germline ends. CDR1 is LNHDA, CDR2 SQIVND, per germline (reference sequence). CDR3 protein: CASSPSWTGELFF. DNA of the CDR3: TGTGCCAGTAGTCCGAGCTGGACCGGGGAGCTGTTTTTT.

The rearrangement joins TRBV7-3 to TRBJ2-1; TRBD2 matches at 12 bases. The CDR3 runs to 16 residues. Germline CDR1 is SGHTA and CDR2 is FQGTGA. V lost 5 bases to trimming and J lost 5 bases; unmatched junction nucleotides: 7. Here the CDR3 DNA reads TGTGCCAGCAGCCCCCGACTAGCGGGAGTCCACAATGAGCAGTTCTTC. Translation gives CASSPRLAGVHNEQFF.